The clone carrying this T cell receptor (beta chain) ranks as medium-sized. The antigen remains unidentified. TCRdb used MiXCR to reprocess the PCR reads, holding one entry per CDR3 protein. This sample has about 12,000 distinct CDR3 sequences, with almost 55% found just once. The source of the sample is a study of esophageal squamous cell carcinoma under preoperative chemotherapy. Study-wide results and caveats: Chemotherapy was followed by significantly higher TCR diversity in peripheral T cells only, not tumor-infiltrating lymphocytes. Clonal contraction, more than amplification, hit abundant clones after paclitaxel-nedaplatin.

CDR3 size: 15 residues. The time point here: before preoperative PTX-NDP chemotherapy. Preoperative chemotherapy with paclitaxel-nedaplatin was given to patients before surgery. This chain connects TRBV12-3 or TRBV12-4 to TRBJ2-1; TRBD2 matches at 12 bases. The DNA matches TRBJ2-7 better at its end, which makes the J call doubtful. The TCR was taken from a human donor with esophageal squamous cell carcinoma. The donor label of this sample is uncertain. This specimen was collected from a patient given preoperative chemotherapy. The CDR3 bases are TGTGCCAGCAGTTCGGGACTAGCGGGTCGATACGAGCAGTACTTC. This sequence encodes CASSSGLAGRYEQYF.